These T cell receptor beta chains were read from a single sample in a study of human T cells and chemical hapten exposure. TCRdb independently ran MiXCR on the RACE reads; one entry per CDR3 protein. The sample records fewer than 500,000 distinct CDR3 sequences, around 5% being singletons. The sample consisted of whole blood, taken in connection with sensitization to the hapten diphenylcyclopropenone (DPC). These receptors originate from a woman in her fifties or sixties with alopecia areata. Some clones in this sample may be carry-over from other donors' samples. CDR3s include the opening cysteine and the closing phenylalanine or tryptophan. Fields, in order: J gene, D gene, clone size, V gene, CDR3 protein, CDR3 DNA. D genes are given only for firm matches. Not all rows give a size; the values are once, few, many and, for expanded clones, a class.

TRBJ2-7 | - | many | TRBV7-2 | CASEAGEQYF | TGTGCCAGCGAAGCAGGCGAGCAGTACTTC
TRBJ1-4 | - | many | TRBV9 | CASSGSPATNEKLFF | TGTGCCAGCAGCGGGTCCCCTGCAACTAATGAAAAACTGTTTTTT
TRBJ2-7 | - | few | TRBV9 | CASSESGFREQYF | TGTGCCAGCAGCGAGTCAGGTTTCCGCGAGCAGTACTTC
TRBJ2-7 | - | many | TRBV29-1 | CSVEVGDYEQYF | TGCAGCGTCGAGGTGGGTGACTACGAGCAGTACTTC
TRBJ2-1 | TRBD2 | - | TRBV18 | CASSPPGRDNEQFF | TGTGCCAGCTCACCCCCGGGGAGGGACAATGAGCAGTTCTTC
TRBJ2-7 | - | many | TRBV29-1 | CSVEGGGEQYF | TGCAGCGTTGAAGGAGGGGGCGAGCAGTACTTC
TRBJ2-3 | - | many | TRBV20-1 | CSVPTSTTDTQYF | TGCAGTGTCCCAACTAGCACCACAGATACGCAGTATTTT
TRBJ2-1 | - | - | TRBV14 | CASSQDRGRLNEQFF | TGTGCCAGCAGCCAAGATCGAGGCAGGCTGAATGAGCAGTTCTTC
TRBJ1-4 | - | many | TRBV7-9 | CASSGGGAAREKLFF | TGTGCCAGCAGCGGGGGCGGGGCTGCCCGGGAAAAACTGTTTTTT
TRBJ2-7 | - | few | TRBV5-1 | CASSATSVGSEQYF | TGCGCCAGCAGCGCCACTAGTGTTGGTTCCGAGCAGTACTTC
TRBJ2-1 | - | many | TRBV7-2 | CASSLDSTGPYNEQFF | TGTGCCAGCAGCTTAGATTCCACGGGTCCCTACAATGAGCAGTTCTTC
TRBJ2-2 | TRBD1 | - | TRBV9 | CASSGRQGPANTGELFF | TGTGCCAGCAGCGGAAGACAGGGACCGGCGAACACCGGGGAGCTGTTTTTT
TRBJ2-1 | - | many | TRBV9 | CASSVGEGSYNEQFF | TGTGCCAGCAGCGTGGGAGAGGGGTCCTACAATGAGCAGTTCTTC
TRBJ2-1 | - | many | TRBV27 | CASSLLNNEQFF | TGTGCCAGCAGCCTCCTAAACAATGAGCAGTTCTTC
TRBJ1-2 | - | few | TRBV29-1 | CSVERPSYGYTF | TGCAGCGTTGAAAGGCCCTCCTATGGCTACACCTTC
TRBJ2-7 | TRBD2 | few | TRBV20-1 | CSAEGGLAGFDEQYF | TGCAGTGCTGAAGGGGGACTAGCGGGATTCGACGAGCAGTACTTC
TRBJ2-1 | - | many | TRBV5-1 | CASSLWGEPYNEQFF | TGCGCCAGCAGCTTGTGGGGAGAACCCTACAATGAGCAGTTCTTC
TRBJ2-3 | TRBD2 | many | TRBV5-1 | CASSSTSGTDTQYF | TGCGCCAGCAGCTCGACTAGCGGCACAGATACGCAGTATTTT
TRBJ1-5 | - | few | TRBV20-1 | CSARDEGTGNQPQHF | TGCAGTGCTAGAGATGAGGGGACGGGCAATCAGCCCCAGCATTTT
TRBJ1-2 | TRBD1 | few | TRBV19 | CASSIEWTGSYGYTF | TGTGCCAGTAGTATAGAATGGACAGGCAGCTATGGCTACACCTTC
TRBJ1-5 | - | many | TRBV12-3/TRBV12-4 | CASTPYSNQPQHF | TGTGCCAGTACCCCGTATAGCAATCAGCCCCAGCATTTT
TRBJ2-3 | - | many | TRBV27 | CASSLDYASTDTQYF | TGTGCCAGCAGTTTAGATTATGCTAGCACAGATACGCAGTATTTT
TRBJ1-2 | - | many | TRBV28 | CASNTGLYGYTF | TGTGCCAGCAACACAGGACTCTATGGCTACACCTTC
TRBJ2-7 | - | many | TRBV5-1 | CASSLEEKHRGGYEQYF | TGCGCCAGCAGCTTGGAGGAGAAACACCGGGGAGGCTACGAGCAGTACTTC
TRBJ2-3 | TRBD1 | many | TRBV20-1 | CSATGTGGPYSTDTQYF | TGCAGTGCTACCGGGACAGGGGGCCCCTATAGCACAGATACGCAGTATTTT
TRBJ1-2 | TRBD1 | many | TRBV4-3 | CASSQHGTGRNYGYTF | TGCGCCAGCAGCCAGCACGGGACAGGGAGAAACTATGGCTACACCTTC
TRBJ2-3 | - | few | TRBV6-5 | CASSYSKGGALDTQYF | TGTGCCAGCAGTTACTCGAAGGGGGGGGCCTTAGATACGCAGTATTTT
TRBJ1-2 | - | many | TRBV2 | CASRGSRYGYTF | TGTGCCAGCAGGGGGTCGCGTTATGGCTACACCTTC
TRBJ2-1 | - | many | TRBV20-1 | CSAKDLRGADSYNEQFF | TGCAGTGCTAAAGATCTTCGGGGGGCCGACTCCTACAATGAGCAGTTCTTC
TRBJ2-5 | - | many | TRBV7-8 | CASSLAPDETQYF | TGTGCCAGCAGCTTGGCTCCGGACGAGACCCAGTACTTC
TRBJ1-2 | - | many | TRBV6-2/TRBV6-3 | CASMGGLNYGYTF | TGTGCCAGCATGGGTGGGCTAAACTATGGCTACACCTTC
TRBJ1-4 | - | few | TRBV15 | CATSRGAGEDEKLFF | TGTGCCACCAGCAGGGGGGCAGGGGAGGATGAAAAACTGTTTTTT
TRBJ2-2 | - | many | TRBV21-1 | CASSNRGPGTGELFF | TGTGCCAGCAGCAACAGGGGGCCGGGCACCGGGGAGCTGTTTTTT
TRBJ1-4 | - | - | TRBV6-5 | CASSAFIANEKLFF | TGTGCCAGCAGTGCCTTTATCGCTAATGAAAAACTGTTTTTT
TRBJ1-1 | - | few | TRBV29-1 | CSVFVGSDTEAFF | TGCAGCGTTTTCGTTGGTTCGGACACTGAAGCTTTCTTT
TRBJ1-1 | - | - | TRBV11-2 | CASSPEGGFTEAFF | TGTGCCAGCAGCCCCGAGGGGGGTTTCACTGAAGCTTTCTTT
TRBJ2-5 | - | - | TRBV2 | CASGAETQYF | TGTGCCAGCGGAGCGGAGACCCAGTACTTC
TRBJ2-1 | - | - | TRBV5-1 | CASSLGETYNEQFF | TGCGCCAGCAGCTTGGGGGAAACCTACAATGAGCAGTTCTTC
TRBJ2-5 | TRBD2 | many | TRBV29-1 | CSVGGLEETQYF | TGCAGCGTTGGTGGACTAGAGGAGACCCAGTACTTC
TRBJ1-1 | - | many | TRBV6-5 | CASRAAGEQSEAFF | TGTGCCAGCAGGGCGGCGGGGGAACAGAGTGAAGCTTTCTTT
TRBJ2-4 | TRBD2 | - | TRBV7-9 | CASSSSGRAKNIQYF | TGTGCCAGCAGCTCAAGCGGGAGGGCCAAAAACATTCAGTACTTC
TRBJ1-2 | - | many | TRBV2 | CASSAQKGVGDGYTF | TGTGCCAGCAGTGCCCAGAAGGGGGTCGGCGATGGCTACACCTTC
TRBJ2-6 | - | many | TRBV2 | CASSADSGANVLTF | TGTGCCAGCAGTGCTGATTCCGGGGCCAACGTCCTGACTTTC
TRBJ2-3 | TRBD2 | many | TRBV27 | CASSFYGASGFTDTQYF | TGTGCCAGCAGTTTTTACGGGGCTAGCGGCTTCACAGATACGCAGTATTTT
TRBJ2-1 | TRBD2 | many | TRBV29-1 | CSVEGLAGGYNEQFF | TGCAGCGTTGAGGGACTAGCGGGAGGTTACAATGAGCAGTTCTTC
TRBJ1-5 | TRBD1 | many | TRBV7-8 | CASSSADRAHQPQHF | TGTGCCAGCAGCTCAGCGGACAGGGCCCATCAGCCCCAGCATTTT
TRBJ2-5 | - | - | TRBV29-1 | CSVEGAGYQETQYF | TGCAGCGTTGAAGGGGCCGGGTACCAAGAGACCCAGTACTTC
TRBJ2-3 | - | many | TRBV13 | CASSLGSGTDTQYF | TGTGCCAGCAGCTTAGGATCGGGGACAGATACGCAGTATTTT
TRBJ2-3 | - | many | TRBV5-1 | CASSLNGPSTDTQYF | TGCGCCAGCAGCTTGAACGGACCTAGCACAGATACGCAGTATTTT
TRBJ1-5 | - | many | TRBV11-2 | CASSLAAYQPQHF | TGTGCCAGCAGCTTAGCGGCATATCAGCCCCAGCATTTT